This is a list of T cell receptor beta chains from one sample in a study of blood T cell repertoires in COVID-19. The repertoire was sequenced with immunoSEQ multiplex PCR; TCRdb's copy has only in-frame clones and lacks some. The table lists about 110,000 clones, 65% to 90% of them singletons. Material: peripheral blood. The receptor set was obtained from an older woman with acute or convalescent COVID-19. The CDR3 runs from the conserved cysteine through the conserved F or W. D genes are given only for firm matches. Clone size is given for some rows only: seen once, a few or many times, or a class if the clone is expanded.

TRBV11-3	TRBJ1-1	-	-	TGTGCCAGCAGCCCTTACGGGAACACTGAAGCTTTCTTT	CASSPYGNTEAFF
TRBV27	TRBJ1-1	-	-	TGTGCCAGCAGACTACAGGGTGAAGCTTTCTTT	CASRLQGEAFF
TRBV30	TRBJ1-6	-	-	TGTGCCTGGCAATGGGGACAAGGAGGATCACCCCTCCACTTT	CAWQWGQGGSPLHF
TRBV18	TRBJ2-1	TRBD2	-	TGTGCCAGCTCAAAGGCCGGGACTAGCGGGGGAAATGAGCAGTTCTTC	CASSKAGTSGGNEQFF
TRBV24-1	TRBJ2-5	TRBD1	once	TGTGCCACCAGTGATTTCCGACAGGGACAAGAGACCCAGTACTTC	CATSDFRQGQETQYF
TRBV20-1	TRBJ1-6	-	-	TGCAGTGCTAGTCGAGATAATTCACCCCTCCACTTT	CSASRDNSPLHF
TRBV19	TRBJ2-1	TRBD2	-	TGTGCCAGTAGTATCGGGACTAGCGGCCTCAACGAGCAGTTCTTC	CASSIGTSGLNEQFF
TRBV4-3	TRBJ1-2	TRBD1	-	TGCGCCAGCAGCCAAGAGAGGACAGGGAGAGATGGCTACACCTTC	CASSQERTGRDGYTF
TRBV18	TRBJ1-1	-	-	TGTGCCAGCTCCTATAACGGGAACACTGAAGCTTTCTTT	CASSYNGNTEAFF
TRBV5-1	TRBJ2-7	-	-	TGCGCCAGCAATCTGGTGGGGGGGCCCTACGAGCAGTACTTC	CASNLVGGPYEQYF
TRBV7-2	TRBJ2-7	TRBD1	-	TGTGCCAGCAGCGGACGGACAGGGGGACATTCAGGCTTC	CASSGRTGGHSGF
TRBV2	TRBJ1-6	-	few	TGTGCCAGCAGTCCCGGGGGGCGATCGGGTTCACCCCTCCACTTT	CASSPGGRSGSPLHF
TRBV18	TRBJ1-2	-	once	TGTGCCAGCTCGTCCCTCCCCCAGGATGGCTACACCTTC	CASSSLPQDGYTF
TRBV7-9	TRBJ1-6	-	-	TGTGCCAGCAGCTTAGAGGACACCCTCCACTTT	CASSLEDTLHF
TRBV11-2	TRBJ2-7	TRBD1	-	TGTGCCAGCAGCTTATTTATTTACTCCGCACAGGGGCCCTCCTACGAGCAGTACTTC	CASSLFIYSAQGPSYEQYF
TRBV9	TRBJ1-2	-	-	TGTGCCAGCAGCGTAGGGTTAGAGGGCCTCTATGGCTACACCTTC	CASSVGLEGLYGYTF
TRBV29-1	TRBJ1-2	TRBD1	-	TGCAGCGTTGGCCCCGGGACAGGGGCCTATGGCTACACCTTC	CSVGPGTGAYGYTF
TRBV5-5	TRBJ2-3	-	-	TGTGCCAGCAGCCCAGAAGGGGTTACGCAGTATTTT	CASSPEGVTQYF
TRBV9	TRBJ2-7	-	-	TGTGCCAGCAGCGTAGGCCCCCCCGGCTACGAGCAGTACTTC	CASSVGPPGYEQYF
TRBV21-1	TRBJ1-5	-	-	TGTGCCAGCAGCAATCGCGAGAGGGGGGGCCCCAATCAGCCCCAGCATTTT	CASSNRERGGPNQPQHF
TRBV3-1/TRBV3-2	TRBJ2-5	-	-	TGTGCCAGCAGCCAAGATAAGGTACAGGGCTTACAACCAGAGACCCAGTACTTC	CASSQDKVQGLQPETQYF
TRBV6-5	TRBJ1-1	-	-	TGTGCCAGCAGTCCGACCGCCGTTCGGGGTGAAGCTTTCTTT	CASSPTAVRGEAFF
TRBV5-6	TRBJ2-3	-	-	TGTGCCAGCAGCTCCAGCGCAGCAGCAGATACGCAGTATTTT	CASSSSAAADTQYF
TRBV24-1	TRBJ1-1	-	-	TGTGCCACCAGTATGGGCCCTGAAGCTTTCTTT	CATSMGPEAFF
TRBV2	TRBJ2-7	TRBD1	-	TGTGCCAGCAGTGGGGACAGGGAGGACGAGCAGTACTTC	CASSGDREDEQYF
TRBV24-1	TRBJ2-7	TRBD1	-	TGTGCCTCTTTAGGACAGGGGTTTTACGAGCAGTACTTC	CASLGQGFYEQYF
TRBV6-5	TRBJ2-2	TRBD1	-	TGTGCCAGCAGCTCCGGACAGGGCCACACCGGGGAGCTGTTTTTT	CASSSGQGHTGELFF
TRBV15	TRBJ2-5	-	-	TGTGCCACCGGGGGGACCACAGGGGTTTTGATAGAGACCCAGTACTTC	CATGGTTGVLIETQYF
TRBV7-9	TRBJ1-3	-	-	TGTGCCAGCAGCTTAGGCGGAGGGAACGGAAACACCATATATTTT	CASSLGGGNGNTIYF
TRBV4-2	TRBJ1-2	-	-	TGTGCCAGCAGCCAAGAAGGAAGGGAGGGCTACACCTTC	CASSQEGREGYTF
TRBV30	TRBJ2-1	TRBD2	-	TGTGCCTTTCGGACTAGCGGGGGGTCCTACAATGAGCAGTTCTTC	CAFRTSGGSYNEQFF
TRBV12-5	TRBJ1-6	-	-	TGTGCTAGTGGCGTGGAGGGCCCCCCTCTCCACTTT	CASGVEGPPLHF
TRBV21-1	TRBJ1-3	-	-	TGTGCCAGGCCCACCTCGGGACAGGGAAACACCATATATTTT	CARPTSGQGNTIYF
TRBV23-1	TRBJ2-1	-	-	TGCGCCCCGAGTGGGTCGAGACAGCATTACAATGAGCAGTTCTTC	CAPSGSRQHYNEQFF